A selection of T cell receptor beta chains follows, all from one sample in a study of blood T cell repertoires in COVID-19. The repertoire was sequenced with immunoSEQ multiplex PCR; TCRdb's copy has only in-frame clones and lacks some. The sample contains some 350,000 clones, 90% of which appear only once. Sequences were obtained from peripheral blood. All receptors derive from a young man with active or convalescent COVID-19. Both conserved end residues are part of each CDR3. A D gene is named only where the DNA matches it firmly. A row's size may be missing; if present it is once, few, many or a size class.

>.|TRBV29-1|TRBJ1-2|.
TGCAGCGTCGTAGCCCTTCGTGACTATGGCTACACCTTC
CSVVALRDYGYTF
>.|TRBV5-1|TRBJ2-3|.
TGCGCCAGCAGCCCACCCCCGACAGCTAGCACAGATACGCAGTATTTT
CASSPPPTASTDTQYF
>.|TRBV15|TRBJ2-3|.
TGTGCCACCAGCAGGCCGGGGGTCAGCACAGATACGCAGTATTTT
CATSRPGVSTDTQYF
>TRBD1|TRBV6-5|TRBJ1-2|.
TGTGCCAGCAGACTCCAGGGGGTAGGCTACACCTTC
CASRLQGVGYTF
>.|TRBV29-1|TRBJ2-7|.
TGCAGCGTTGAAAACCAAGGCGGGGAGCAGTACTTC
CSVENQGGEQYF
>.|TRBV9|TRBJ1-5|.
TGTGCCAGCAGCGTAGGGGGGCAGAATCAGCCCCAGCATTTT
CASSVGGQNQPQHF
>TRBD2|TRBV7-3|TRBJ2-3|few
TGTGCCAGCAGCCAAACTAGCGGGCGTAACACGGTAAATACGCAGTATTTT
CASSQTSGRNTVNTQYF
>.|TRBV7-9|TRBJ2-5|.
TGTGCCAGCAGCTTACGCGTTGGGAGCTCCCTGCGGGAGACCCAGTACTTC
CASSLRVGSSLRETQYF
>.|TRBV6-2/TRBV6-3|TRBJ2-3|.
TGTGCCAGCAGTTACTCGATTCTAGACTCTAGCACAGATACGCAGTATTTT
CASSYSILDSSTDTQYF
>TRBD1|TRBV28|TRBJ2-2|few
TGTGCCAGCAGTGATTTTGACAGGGGCACCGGGGAGCTGTTTTTT
CASSDFDRGTGELFF
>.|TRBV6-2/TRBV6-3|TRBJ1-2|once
TGTGCCAGCAGTTTAGGGGCCTATGGCTACACCTTC
CASSLGAYGYTF
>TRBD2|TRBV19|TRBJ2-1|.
TGTGCCAGCAGTGAAGCGGGGACCTACAATGAGCAGTTCTTC
CASSEAGTYNEQFF
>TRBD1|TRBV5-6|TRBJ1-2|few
TGTGCCAGCAGCTTTCAGGGGGCTGGTGCTAACTATGGCTACACCTTC
CASSFQGAGANYGYTF
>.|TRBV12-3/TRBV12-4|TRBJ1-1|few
TGTGCCAGTGGGCGTGGGTCGGCAGAAGCTTTCTTT
CASGRGSAEAFF